Listed below are T cell receptor beta chains from one sample, sequenced in a study of vaccination and CD4 T cells after COVID-19. Antigens for these TCRs are unknown. TCRdb ran MiXCR on the PCR reads and lists one entry per CDR3 protein. The data contain 22,000 or so distinct CDR3 sequences, about two fifths of them singletons. Sequenced sample: CD4+ T cells from blood, cultured in vitro. The receptors derive from a human donor who had recovered from COVID-19. Each CDR3 is given with its conserved first and last residue. Fields, in order: D gene, V gene, CDR3 length, J gene, clone size, CDR3 DNA, CDR3 protein. D genes are given only for firm matches. Not every row has a clone size; where given, it reads once, few, many or a size class.

D: NA; V: TRBV7-2; length: 15; J: TRBJ1-2; size: few; DNA: TGTGCCAGCAGCTCCCCCAGGGAAACTAACTATGGCTACACCTTC; CDR3: CASSSPRETNYGYTF
D: NA; V: TRBV6-5; length: 15; J: TRBJ1-3; size: few; DNA: TGTGCCAGCAGTTACTCGAGGGGATCAGGAAACACCATATATTTT; CDR3: CASSYSRGSGNTIYF
D: NA; V: TRBV30; length: 14; J: TRBJ2-5; size: NA; DNA: TGTGCCTGGAGTGTAGGGCTCGGTGAAGAGACCCAGTACTTC; CDR3: CAWSVGLGEETQYF
D: NA; V: TRBV2; length: 16; J: TRBJ1-3; size: NA; DNA: TGTGCCAGCAGTGAAGAACAGGAGAGCTCTGGAAACACCATATATTTT; CDR3: CASSEEQESSGNTIYF
D: NA; V: TRBV20-1; length: 16; J: TRBJ2-1; size: NA; DNA: TGCAGTGCTAGAGATATTAGGACCGCCAACTACAATGAGCAGTTCTTC; CDR3: CSARDIRTANYNEQFF
D: NA; V: TRBV20-1; length: 14; J: TRBJ1-2; size: few; DNA: TGCAGTGCCACCCGGCTACAGGTCCATGGTGGCTACACCTTC; CDR3: CSATRLQVHGGYTF
D: TRBD1; V: TRBV28; length: 15; J: TRBJ1-1; size: few; DNA: TGTGCCAGCAGTCGGGGGTGGACAGGGGAGACTGAAGCTTTCTTT; CDR3: CASSRGWTGETEAFF
D: NA; V: TRBV28; length: 17; J: TRBJ1-5; size: NA; DNA: TGTGCCAGCAGTTCATTCAGGGAAGGGCAAGGCAATCAGCCCCAGCATTTT; CDR3: CASSSFREGQGNQPQHF
D: TRBD1; V: TRBV7-8; length: 16; J: TRBJ2-1; size: NA; DNA: TGTGCCAGCAGCTCCACGACAGGGGTCGGCTACAATGAGCAGTTCTTC; CDR3: CASSSTTGVGYNEQFF
D: NA; V: TRBV2; length: 14; J: TRBJ1-1; size: NA; DNA: TGTGCCAGCAGCGGGACGGGGGGCAGAAGGCAAGCTTTCTTT; CDR3: CASSGTGGRRQAFF